The clone carrying this T cell receptor beta chain was detected ten times or more. The sample is drawn from a study of blood T cell repertoires in COVID-19. Between the trimmed V and J ends, which lost 5 bases and 7 bases, there was a span of 11 bases. Germline values: CDR1 SGHAT, CDR2 FQDESV (reference sequence). The CDR3 is 12 amino acids. Methods used by the authors: Estimates of nucleated cell counts were drawn from the amplification of reference gene primers. TCRdb's copy holds only in-frame clones and misses some; the assay was immunoSEQ multiplex PCR. The V and J calls and clone size were taken over from that table, and D and trimming were inferred from the DNA. The sample lists fewer than 150,000 clones, around 83% occurring once.

The clonotype was recovered from a human donor in a cohort sampled during active COVID-19. What was sequenced was peripheral blood. The chain employs TRBV11-1 and TRBJ1-2, with D possibly matching TRBD1 (5 bases). The CDR3 reads CASSRDGGGYTF. In DNA form, the CDR3 reads TGTGCCAGCAGCAGAGACGGGGGTGGCTACACCTTC. Variable domain in full (rest from reference TRBV11-1 and TRBJ1-2): EAEVAQSPRYKITEKSQAVAFWCDPISGHATLYWYRQILGQGPELLVQFQDESVVDDSQLPKDRFSAERLKGVDSTLKIQPAELGDSAMYLCASSRDGGGYTFGSGTRLTVV.